The next 27 T cell receptor beta chains were all read from a single sample in a study of T cells in Graves' hyperthyroidism and ophthalmopathy. From RNA transcripts, TCR beta CDR3 regions were amplified. During a first-round RT-PCR of the TCR CDR3, the HTBI primer set was used. TCRdb fed the multiplex PCR reads into MiXCR, producing one record per CDR3 protein. Seen here are under 650,000 distinct CDR3 sequences, about 17% observed once, and the top ten hold 3.5% to 4%. What was sequenced was blood. These TCRs come from a woman in her twenties or thirties with Graves' hyperthyroidism.

This clonotype was counted only a few times. The chain joins TRBV5-1 to TRBJ1-4; D is ambiguous. Looked up from germline, CDR1 is SGHRS and CDR2 is YFSETQ. V was cut by 1 base and J by 3 bases, with 10 bases left in between. The CDR3 runs to 15 residues. The CDR3 sequence is CASSLSVRANEKLFF. The CDR3, as DNA: TGCGCCAGCAGCTTGTCAGTTCGGGCTAATGAAAAACTGTTTTTT.

Comment on this clonotype: Just one base apart from a much larger clone, this may be a read error. The chain carries TRBV20-1 and TRBJ2-1; D might be TRBD1 or TRBD2, each matching 5 bases. The CDR3 covers 13 residues. Per the germline V gene, CDR1 is DFQATT and CDR2 is SNEGSKA (reference sequence). The CDR3 region is CSTRRGRDDEQFF. In DNA form, the CDR3 reads TGCAGTACTAGACGGGGTAGGGACGATGAGCAGTTCTTC.

On this clonotype itself: This clone may be a read error of a much larger clone one base away. The chain has TRBV6-1 and TRBJ2-1, with 7 bases lining up with TRBD1. Trimming at V came to 6 bases and at J to 0 bases, leaving 5 bases not matched to a gene. This CDR3 has 15 amino acids. Germline CDR1 and CDR2: MNHNS and SASEGT. This CDR3 reads CASSLQGDSYNEQFF. Written as DNA, the CDR3 is TGTGCCAGCAGCCTCCAGGGGGACTCCTACAATGAGCAGTTCTTC.

A few counts support this clonotype. The rearrangement joins TRBV6-1 to TRBJ1-2, with D maybe TRBD1 (5 bases). The CDR3 consists of 14 residues. The germline V and J ends were trimmed by 4 bases and 4 bases, with 13 bases remaining between them. Germline CDR1 and CDR2: MNHNS and SASEGT. The CDR3 sequence: CASSALGGAYGYTF. Written as DNA, the CDR3 is TGTGCCAGCAGTGCCCTGGGGGGAGCCTATGGCTACACCTTC.

Ten or more counts support this clonotype. V usage is TRBV20-1 and J usage is TRBJ2-7, with D possibly called TRBD1 or TRBD2 (5 bases each). The V gene lost 3 bases and the J gene lost 3 bases, with 18 bases spanning the gap. The CDR3 is made up of 15 amino acids. CDR1 DFQATT and CDR2 SNEGSKA come from the germline V gene (reference sequence). This chain's CDR3 is CSASGEGPLLYEQYF. As DNA, the CDR3 is TGCAGTGCTAGTGGCGAGGGACCCTTACTCTACGAGCAGTACTTC.

The chain combines TRBV7-9 with TRBJ1-2; D perhaps matches TRBD1 (6 bases). The CDR3 sequence is 18 residues long. Looked up from germline, CDR1 is SEHNR and CDR2 is FQNEAQ (reference sequence). Trimming removed 4 bases from V and 2 bases from J, with 23 bases in between. DNA of the CDR3: TGTGCCAGCAGCTCCCTAACCCCAAGGGACACATCCAACTATGGCTACACCTTC. Encoded protein: CASSSLTPRDTSNYGYTF.

At least ten counts were recorded for this clonotype. The chain links TRBV30 to TRBJ1-4; a weak D match, TRBD1 (6 bases). V shed 5 bases and J shed 2 bases, with 9 bases lying between them. Germline V gene sequence: CDR1 GTSNPN, CDR2 SVGIG (reference sequence). The CDR3 runs to 13 residues. Here the CDR3 reads CAWSGVTNEKLFF. The CDR3 DNA follows: TGTGCCTGGTCAGGGGTGACTAATGAAAAACTGTTTTTT.

This clonotype was observed many times. The gene calls are TRBV27 and TRBJ2-5; D possibly corresponds to TRBD2 (5 bases). Germline V CDR1 and CDR2: MNHEY, SMNVEV (reference sequence). The CDR3 consists of 15 residues. V lost 2 bases, J lost 2 bases, and 12 bases lay in between. The CDR3 here is CASSLVQGRQETQYF. In DNA, the CDR3 is TGTGCCAGCAGTTTAGTACAAGGGAGACAAGAGACCCAGTACTTC.

This chain links TRBV7-2 with TRBJ2-7; maybe TRBD1 (6 bases). V was clipped by 3 bases and J by 4 bases, with 13 bases between them. Germline V gene data show CDR1 as SGHTA and CDR2 as FQGNSA. CDR3 size: 14 residues. The CDR3 nucleotides read TGTGCCAGCAGCTTTTCGGACAGCGCATACGAGCAGTACTTC. Amino acids: CASSFSDSAYEQYF.

This clonotype was found many times. The rearrangement uses TRBV28 and TRBJ2-7, with D possibly being TRBD1 (6 bases). Germline V lookup: CDR1 MDHEN, CDR2 SYDVKM. Trimming stripped 9 bases from V and 3 bases from J, with 9 bases between. The CDR3 runs 11 residues. Written as DNA, the CDR3 is TGTGCCAGGGACAGAGGCTACGAGCAGTACTTC. Encoded protein: CARDRGYEQYF. Complete variable domain (other parts from reference TRBV28 and TRBJ2-7): DVKVTQSSRYLVKRTGEKVFLECVQDMDHENMFWYRQDPGLGLRLIYFSYDVKMKEKGDIPEGYSVSREKKERFSLILESASTNQTSMYLCARDRGYEQYFGPGTRLTVT.

This clonotype was detected many times. This chain links TRBV28 with TRBJ2-5; no firm D call. Trimming removed 6 bases at V and 2 bases at J, with 16 bases between. The V gene's germline CDR1 is MDHEN and CDR2 SYDVKM. The CDR3 is 15 amino acids. DNA for the CDR3: TGTGCCAGCAGAGCCCCGTTCGAAGCGCAAGAGACCCAGTACTTC. Translating it yields CASRAPFEAQETQYF.

This clonotype has a count of ten or more. The chain links TRBV2 to TRBJ1-4; TRBD1 aligns across 10 bases. The V segment lost 6 bases and the J segment 4 bases; nucleotides outside the gene matches: 2. CDR1 and CDR2 (germline): SNHLY, FYNNEI. This CDR3 is built from 14 residues. For the CDR3, the DNA is TGTGCCAGCAGCCGGGACAGGGGTAATGAAAAACTGTTTTTT. This translates into CASSRDRGNEKLFF.

As concerns this clonotype: A much larger clone differs from this one at a single base, so this may be a read error. J is TRBJ1-5 and V is TRBV27, with TRBD1 as a possible D gene (5 bases). CDR1 is MNHEY, CDR2 SMNVEV, per germline (reference sequence). The CDR3 extends over 15 amino acids. The CDR3: CASSFWGDSNQTQHF. The CDR3 nucleotides are TGTGCCAGCAGTTTTTGGGGGGATAGCAATCAGACCCAGCATTTT.

This clonotype was detected only a few times. The chain joins TRBV20-1 to TRBJ1-1; 7 nucleotides match TRBD1. V lost 1 base, J lost 5 bases, and 16 bases stayed unmatched. This CDR3 comprises 17 residues. Germline CDR1 DFQATT, CDR2 SNEGSKA (reference sequence). The CDR3, as DNA: TGCAGTGCTAGAGGCAGACAGGGCCCGGGCCCTTTGACTGAAGCTTTCTTT. Its protein is CSARGRQGPGPLTEAFF.

This clonotype occurred a few times. The rearrangement joins TRBV19 to TRBJ1-5, with 8 bases matching TRBD1. CDR3 length: 19 residues. V trimming: 5 bases; J trimming: 3 bases; junction bases outside the gene matches: 18. Germline V gene lookup returns CDR1 LNHDA and CDR2 SQIVND (reference sequence). CDR3 sequence: CASSQSPSRTGRNNQPQHF. The CDR3 coding sequence is TGTGCCAGTAGTCAATCACCCTCGCGGACAGGGAGAAACAATCAGCCCCAGCATTTT.

Only a few counts were recorded for this clonotype. The CDR3 region is CSPQEPLGGINYEQYF. The CDR3 DNA follows: TGCAGTCCACAAGAGCCGCTCGGCGGGATTAACTACGAGCAGTACTTC. V and J are TRBV20-1 and TRBJ2-7; D might be TRBD2 (6 bases). The CDR3 length is 16 residues. V lost 8 bases and J 3 bases, leaving 26 bases between the germline ends. From germline, CDR1 is DFQATT and CDR2 SNEGSKA (reference sequence).

This clonotype has at least ten counts. The chain recombines TRBV12-3 or TRBV12-4 with TRBJ1-1; perhaps TRBD1 as D (5 bases). The CDR3 contains 14 residues. V lost 5 bases to trimming and J lost 1 base, with 11 bases between them. This chain's CDR3 is CASSLAGENTEAFF. DNA of the CDR3: TGTGCCAGCAGTCTCGCGGGGGAGAACACTGAAGCTTTCTTT.

This clonotype was recorded at least ten times. This chain links TRBV29-1 with TRBJ2-3, with 9 positions matching TRBD2. Germline V lookup: CDR1 SQVTM, CDR2 ANQGSEA. The CDR3 totals 15 residues. V lost 1 base to trimming and J lost 2 bases; unmatched junction nucleotides: 4. The CDR3 coding sequence is TGCAGCGTTGAAGGTCCTAGCGGGAACACAGATACGCAGTATTTT. As protein: CSVEGPSGNTDTQYF.

V gene TRBV7-3 combines with J gene TRBJ1-2; 9 bases are a match to TRBD1. From germline, CDR1 is SGHTA and CDR2 FQGTGA. This CDR3 region has 15 residues. Trimming cost V 5 bases and J 4 bases; bases outside gene matches: 8. The CDR3 DNA reads as TGTGCCAGCAGCCCCGACAGGGGGGATCTCTATGGCTACACCTTC. Translating it yields CASSPDRGDLYGYTF. The whole variable domain, filled in from reference TRBV7-3 and TRBJ1-2, reads GAGVSQTPSNKVTEKGKYVELRCDPISGHTALYWYRQSLGQGPEFLIYFQGTGAADDSGLPNDRFFAVRPEGSVSTLKIQRTERGDSAVYLCASSPDRGDLYGYTFGSGTRLTVV.

In its sample, this clonotype was seen many times. This chain connects TRBV4-3 to TRBJ1-5; 8 bases are a match to TRBD1. This CDR3 has 14 residues. The V gene end was trimmed by 5 bases and the J gene end by 4 bases; junction bases not matched to a gene: 4. The germline V gene encodes CDR1 LGHNA and CDR2 YSLEER. The CDR3 DNA reads as TGCGCCAGCAGCGACGGACAGGGAAATCAGCCCCAGCATTTT. Translation: CASSDGQGNQPQHF.

This clonotype was counted many times. The chain links TRBV28 to TRBJ2-1, with TRBD1 identical over 7 bases. Germline CDR1 reads MDHEN; CDR2 reads SYDVKM. Trimming cost V 4 bases and J 7 bases; bases outside gene matches: 4. The CDR3 is 13 residues long. CDR3 nucleotides: TGTGCCAGCAGTTCTACAGGGGTGAATGAGCAGTTCTTC. It is translated as CASSSTGVNEQFF.

This clonotype was picked up many times. CDR3 amino acids: CASSPGTNEKLFF. The CDR3 region has the DNA TGTGCCAGCTCACCGGGTACAAATGAAAAACTGTTTTTT. This chain joins TRBV18 and TRBJ1-4; D remains unclear. Germline CDR1 is KGHSH and CDR2 is LQKENI. V was pared by 3 bases and J by 5 bases, with 7 bases between. This CDR3 contains 13 residues.

This clonotype was counted at least ten times. The chain joins TRBV6-1 to TRBJ2-7; 8 bases line up with TRBD2. Germline V lookup: CDR1 MNHNS, CDR2 SASEGT. The CDR3 extends over 15 amino acids. Losses at the gene ends were 5 bases for V and 0 bases for J; bases not matched to a gene: 6. In DNA form, the CDR3 reads TGTGCCAGCAGTTTTTGGAGCGGGGGCTCCTACGAGCAGTACTTC. This gives the protein CASSFWSGGSYEQYF.

This clonotype was observed many times. This rearrangement joins TRBV3-1 to TRBJ2-3, with D possibly being TRBD2 (6 bases). The germline V gene encodes CDR1 LGHDT and CDR2 YNNKEL (reference sequence). V shed 1 base and J shed 3 bases, with 8 bases lying between them. This CDR3 is 14 amino acids long. For the CDR3, the DNA is TGTGCCAGCAGCCAAGGACGGGAGACAGATACGCAGTATTTT. It encodes CASSQGRETDTQYF.

Of note for this clonotype: A much larger clone sits a single nucleotide away, making a read error possible. This chain uses TRBV20-1 with TRBJ1-1; no definite D call. The germline V and J ends were trimmed by 5 bases and 1 base, with 8 bases remaining between them. The germline gives CDR1 DFQATT, CDR2 SNEGSKA (reference sequence). The CDR3 is 12 amino acids. DNA of the CDR3: TGCAGTGCTCAACCCTGGAACACTGAAGCTTTCTTT. Translating it yields CSAQPWNTEAFF.

This clonotype appeared many times. The chain has TRBV11-1 and TRBJ1-1; D gene unclear. V dropped 5 bases and J dropped 1 base, with 20 bases sitting between them. CDR3 size: 17 residues. CDR1 is SGHAT, CDR2 FQDESV, per germline (reference sequence). CDR3 protein: CASSLHGVYPGNTEAFF. Written as DNA, the CDR3 is TGTGCCAGCAGCCTCCACGGGGTCTACCCAGGGAACACTGAAGCTTTCTTT.

Points on this clonotype: Since a much larger clone is just one base distant, this may be a read error. The chain joins TRBV12-5 to TRBJ2-5, with TRBD2 identical over 8 bases. The CDR3 is 17 amino acids. Looked up from germline, CDR1 is LGHNT and CDR2 is FRNRAP. Trimming cost V 1 base and J 4 bases; bases outside gene matches: 11. CDR3 in amino acids: CASGLASPLGLAETQYF. The DNA for the CDR3 is TGTGCTAGTGGTTTGGCGAGTCCGTTAGGACTAGCAGAGACCCAGTACTTC.